This TCR beta chain was documented in a study of blood T cell repertoires in COVID-19. Whole-study context: Samples representing acute and convalescent COVID-19 were sourced from the United States, Italy and Spain. From T cells, B-cell-depleted T cells, or PBMCs came the material, which was cDNA or gDNA.

This CDR3 comprises 15 residues. V gave up 4 bases and J gave up 8 bases, with 16 bases separating them. Germline CDR1 and CDR2: SGHRS and YFSETQ. Source study methods: By means of reference gene primer amplification, nucleated cell counts were estimated. Clones were read by immunoSEQ multiplex PCR, and TCRdb kept only the in-frame ones, dropping some. V and J calls and clone size are given by that table; D and trimming were obtained from the DNA. The repertoire holds 200,000 to 300,000 clones, with around 87% as singletons. The source of this sequence is a man aged 60 to 75 who had recovered from COVID-19. The chain is built from TRBV5-1 and TRBJ1-6, with D unresolved. The sequencing sample was made of peripheral blood. CDR3 in DNA: TGCGCCAGCAGCAAAGCGGACCGCTCCTATTCACCCCTCCACTTT. Its protein is CASSKADRSYSPLHF.